This section outlines one T cell receptor (beta chain) sequence together with its context. Repertoires were generated with immunoSEQ multiplex PCR, while TCRdb's copy carries only in-frame clones and drops some. The sample records some 150,000 clones, roughly 84% being singletons. The data were taken from a study of blood T cell repertoires in COVID-19. The germline CDR1 and CDR2 sequences are WNHNN and SYGVQD (reference sequence). V lost 2 bases and J lost 7, with 21 bases in between. The CDR3 extends over 17 amino acids. This sequence joins TRBV10-1 and TRBJ2-1, with D perhaps matching TRBD2 (6 bases). The source of this sequence is a woman aged 60-75 years with acute or convalescent COVID-19. The sequencing input was peripheral blood. The CDR3 is CASSELLRGATGNEQFF. For the CDR3, the DNA is TGCGCCAGCAGTGAGCTACTTCGCGGGGCGACCGGGAATGAGCAGTTCTTC.